This T cell receptor beta chain was recovered during a study of blood T cells in healthy people across ages. CDR1 and CDR2 (germline): SQVTM, ANQGSEA. The CDR3 consists of 13 residues. V lost 3 bases, J lost 5 bases, and 10 bases lay in between. A second PCR, run for about 6 to 11 cycles, used a sample-barcoded 5' primer plus a J-beta primer mix. TCRdb independently ran MiXCR on the 5' RACE reads; one entry per CDR3 protein. This table has some 1.5 million distinct CDR3 sequences, 28% appearing once. The V call is TRBV29-1, the J call TRBJ2-2, with a weak D call TRBD2 (6 bases). The specimen was blood. This clonotype originated in a woman in her twenties or thirties in good health. CDR3 amino acids: CSVDRGFTGELFF. CDR3 bases: TGCAGCGTTGATCGGGGGTTTACCGGGGAGCTGTTTTTT.